The next 13 T cell receptor beta chains were all read from a single sample in a study of cytomegalovirus exposure and HLA in healthy donors. The data were produced by immunoSEQ multiplex PCR, yet TCRdb's version contains in-frame clones alone and is incomplete. The sample has some 170,000 clones, 70% to 90% seen once; the top ten hold 5.7%. The sample was PBMCs. Receptors were obtained from a woman in her thirties in good health and CMV-seronegative.

This chain connects TRBV27 to TRBJ2-1; 9 nucleotides match TRBD2. J was trimmed by 5 bases and V by 5 bases; bases with no gene match: 10. The CDR3 is 16 residues long. Germline values: CDR1 MNHEY, CDR2 SMNVEV (reference sequence). The CDR3 DNA sequence: TGTGCCAGCAGTAACCCGGGACTAGCCCGCGACAATGAGCAGTTCTTC. Translation gives CASSNPGLARDNEQFF.

This chain connects TRBV28 to TRBJ2-1; TRBD1 agrees at 7 bases. The CDR3 is 14 amino acids. The germline CDR1 and CDR2 sequences are MDHEN and SYDVKM. Unmatched junction bases numbered 4, after V lost 4 bases and J lost 4 bases. CDR3 in amino acids: CASSSDRDYNEQFF. DNA for the CDR3: TGTGCCAGCAGTTCAGACAGGGATTACAATGAGCAGTTCTTC. Full variable domain (remainder filled in from reference TRBV28 and TRBJ2-1): DVKVTQSSRYLVKRTGEKVFLECVQDMDHENMFWYRQDPGLGLRLIYFSYDVKMKEKGDIPEGYSVSREKKERFSLILESASTNQTSMYLCASSSDRDYNEQFFGPGTRLTVL.

This rearrangement joins TRBV9 to TRBJ2-1; 13 nucleotides match TRBD2. The ends lost 4 bases at V and 5 bases at J; junction bases unmatched: 3. The V gene's germline CDR1 is SGDLS and CDR2 YYNGEE. This CDR3 contains 15 residues. CDR3 sequence: CASSKLAGGDNEQFF. The CDR3 bases are TGTGCCAGCAGCAAACTAGCGGGAGGGGACAATGAGCAGTTCTTC.

The chain links TRBV5-1 to TRBJ2-3, with D possibly matching TRBD2 (7 bases). Per the germline V gene, CDR1 is SGHRS and CDR2 is YFSETQ. The CDR3 consists of 15 residues. Trimming took 0 bases from V and 4 from J, leaving 12 bases between them. The CDR3 sequence is CASSLAGGGADTQYF. The CDR3 DNA follows: TGCGCCAGCAGCTTGGCGGGGGGCGGCGCAGATACGCAGTATTTT.

The chain joins TRBV6-5 to TRBJ2-3, with TRBD2 identical over 10 bases. CDR3 length equals 16 residues. The junction had 6 bases not matched to a gene; V was cut back by 4 bases and J by 2 bases. Germline V gene sequence: CDR1 MNHEY, CDR2 SVGAGI. This chain's CDR3 is CASSSSGRAFTDTQYF. DNA of the CDR3: TGTGCCAGCAGTTCAAGCGGGAGGGCCTTCACAGATACGCAGTATTTT.

The rearrangement links TRBV6-1 to TRBJ1-2; D is unclear. Germline V CDR1 and CDR2: MNHNS, SASEGT. Trimming removed 7 bases from V and 5 bases from J, with 14 bases in between. This CDR3 is 13 amino acids long. CDR3 in amino acids: CASTPIREYGYTF. In DNA, the CDR3 is TGTGCCAGCACCCCCATACGGGAATATGGCTACACCTTC.

The V and J genes are TRBV11-2 and TRBJ2-3; 8 bases line up with TRBD1. Germline V gene sequence: CDR1 SGHAT, CDR2 FQNNGV. The CDR3 loop spans 16 amino acids. V was clipped by 1 base and J by 4 bases; unmatched bases: 7. The CDR3 nucleotides are TGTGCCAGCAGCTTAGCTTTCGGCAGGGGGCCAGATACGCAGTATTTT. Amino acid sequence: CASSLAFGRGPDTQYF. The whole variable domain, filled in from reference TRBV11-2 and TRBJ2-3, reads EAGVAQSPRYKIIEKRQSVAFWCNPISGHATLYWYQQILGQGPKLLIQFQNNGVVDDSQLPKDRFSAERLKGVDSTLKIQPAKLEDSAVYLCASSLAFGRGPDTQYFGPGTRLTVL.

A note on this clone: One end of the junction does not line up with germline, which may come from a read error. The chain recombines TRBV20-1 with TRBJ2-1; D remains unclear. The CDR3 contains 11 residues. Germline-derived CDR1 and CDR2 are DFQATT and SNEGSKA (reference sequence). Here the CDR3 reads CSARSFNEQFF. The CDR3 DNA reads as TGCAGTGCTAGGTCCTTCAATGAGCAGTTCTTC.

The chain carries TRBV6-1 and TRBJ1-6, with 8 bases lining up with TRBD1. The CDR3 extends over 16 amino acids. The V gene end was trimmed by 0 bases and the J gene end by 13 bases; junction bases not matched to a gene: 11. Germline V CDR1 and CDR2: MNHNS, SASEGT. The CDR3 nucleotides are TGTGCCAGCAGTGAAGCGGCCGGGACAGGCCGCCGGCCCCTCCACTTT. Translating gives CASSEAAGTGRRPLHF.

V and J are TRBV5-1 and TRBJ1-1; 8 nucleotides align to TRBD1. V lost 2 bases, J lost 0 bases, and 6 bases stayed unmatched. The germline V gene has CDR1 SGHRS and CDR2 YFSETQ. The CDR3 is made up of 16 amino acids. The CDR3 nucleotides are TGCGCCAGCAGCTTTGGACAGGGTGGGGTGAACACTGAAGCTTTCTTT. Translated, it gives CASSFGQGGVNTEAFF.

This chain links TRBV7-6 with TRBJ2-7; D is possibly TRBD2 (5 bases). The CDR3 has 17 residues. V was clipped by 0 bases and J by 7 bases, with 22 bases between them. Germline V gene sequence: CDR1 SGHVS, CDR2 FNYEAQ. DNA of the CDR3: TGTGCCAGCAGCTTAGCTCGAGGGCGGCGGGTTCTTGGGGAGCAGTACTTC. It encodes CASSLARGRRVLGEQYF.

This chain connects TRBV7-2 to TRBJ2-2, with D maybe TRBD1 (6 bases). The V gene lost 5 bases and the J gene lost 2 bases, with 15 bases spanning the gap. This CDR3 comprises 16 residues. The germline V gene encodes CDR1 SGHTA and CDR2 FQGNSA. The CDR3 loop is CASSLKQGINTGELFF. The DNA for the CDR3 is TGTGCCAGCAGCCTCAAACAGGGCATAAACACCGGGGAGCTGTTTTTT.

This chain connects TRBV5-1 to TRBJ2-6; 12 bases map to TRBD1. V lost 4 bases, J lost 0 bases, and 5 bases stayed unmatched. CDR1 and CDR2 (germline): SGHRS, YFSETQ. The CDR3 contains 18 residues. CDR3 coding DNA: TGCGCCAGCAGCGTGGGACAGGGGGCCTCCTCTGGGGCCAACGTCCTGACTTTC. Translating gives CASSVGQGASSGANVLTF.